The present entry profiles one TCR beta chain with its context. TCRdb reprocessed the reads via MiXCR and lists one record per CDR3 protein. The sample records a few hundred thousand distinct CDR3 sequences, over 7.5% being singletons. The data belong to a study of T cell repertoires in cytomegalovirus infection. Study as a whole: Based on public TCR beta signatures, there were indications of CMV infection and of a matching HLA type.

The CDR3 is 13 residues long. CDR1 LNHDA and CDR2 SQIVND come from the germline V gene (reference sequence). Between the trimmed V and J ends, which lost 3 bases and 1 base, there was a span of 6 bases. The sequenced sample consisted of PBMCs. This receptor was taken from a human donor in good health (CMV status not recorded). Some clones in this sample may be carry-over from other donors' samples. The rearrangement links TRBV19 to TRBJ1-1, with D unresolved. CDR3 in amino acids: CASSMVGNTEAFF. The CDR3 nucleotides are TGTGCCAGTAGTATGGTCGGGAACACTGAAGCTTTCTTT.